This is a list of T cell receptor beta chains from one sample in a study of OX40 agonist ivuxolimab in advanced cancers. TCRdb's table, derived via immunoSEQ multiplex PCR, lists solely in-frame clones and lacks some. Of about 60,000 clones in the sample, less than 90% were seen once. This specimen consisted of CD4+ or CD8+ T cells sorted from blood, obtained in a trial of the OX40 agonist ivuxolimab. The receptors originated from an adult with an advanced solid tumor such as melanoma, head and neck, liver or kidney cancer. The CDR3 runs from the conserved cysteine through the conserved F or W. The D gene is left open where the match is weak. Only some rows state a clone size, as once, few, many or a class for expanded clones.

j_call: TRBJ1-1; clone_size: -; v_call: TRBV5-4; d_call: -; cdr3_aa: CASSLDRSNTEAFF; cdr3_nt: TGTGCCAGCAGCTTGGACAGGTCAAACACTGAAGCTTTCTTT
j_call: TRBJ1-6; clone_size: -; v_call: TRBV9; d_call: TRBD1; cdr3_aa: CASSPWDSYNSPLHF; cdr3_nt: TGTGCCAGCAGCCCTTGGGACAGTTATAATTCACCCCTCCACTTT
j_call: TRBJ1-4; clone_size: -; v_call: TRBV2; d_call: TRBD1; cdr3_aa: CASTRPGTGDEKLFF; cdr3_nt: TGTGCCAGCACGCGCCCCGGGACAGGGGATGAAAAACTGTTTTTT
j_call: TRBJ2-7; clone_size: -; v_call: TRBV6-1; d_call: -; cdr3_aa: CASSEVGAVYEQYF; cdr3_nt: TGTGCCAGCAGTGAAGTCGGGGCAGTCTACGAGCAGTACTTC
j_call: TRBJ2-3; clone_size: once; v_call: TRBV4-1; d_call: -; cdr3_aa: CASGRGGPSTDTQYF; cdr3_nt: TGCGCCAGCGGGAGGGGGGGCCCAAGCACAGATACGCAGTATTTT
j_call: TRBJ2-7; clone_size: once; v_call: TRBV2; d_call: -; cdr3_aa: CASSLTGGYNSYEQYF; cdr3_nt: TGTGCCAGCAGTTTGACAGGCGGCTACAACTCCTACGAGCAGTACTTC
j_call: TRBJ1-3; clone_size: few; v_call: TRBV6-5; d_call: TRBD1; cdr3_aa: CASRPQGASGNTIYF; cdr3_nt: TGTGCCAGCAGGCCCCAGGGGGCTTCAGGAAACACCATATATTTT
j_call: TRBJ1-4; clone_size: -; v_call: TRBV28; d_call: TRBD1; cdr3_aa: CASSFRTGFNEKLFF; cdr3_nt: TGTGCCAGCAGTTTCAGGACAGGGTTTAATGAAAAACTGTTTTTT
j_call: TRBJ2-5; clone_size: -; v_call: TRBV10-3; d_call: TRBD2; cdr3_aa: CAISGVGWKETQYF; cdr3_nt: TGTGCCATTAGCGGGGTCGGGTGGAAAGAGACCCAGTACTTC
j_call: TRBJ1-5; clone_size: -; v_call: TRBV19; d_call: -; cdr3_aa: CASSIPNSNQPQHF; cdr3_nt: TGTGCCAGTAGTATCCCCAATAGCAATCAGCCCCAGCATTTT
j_call: TRBJ1-3; clone_size: -; v_call: TRBV5-1; d_call: TRBD1; cdr3_aa: CASSVDRAANTIYF; cdr3_nt: TGCGCCAGCAGCGTAGACAGGGCGGCCAACACCATATATTTT
j_call: TRBJ2-3; clone_size: once; v_call: TRBV19; d_call: TRBD2; cdr3_aa: CASSIAGGSTDTQYF; cdr3_nt: TGTGCCAGTAGTATAGCGGGGGGTAGCACAGATACGCAGTATTTT
j_call: TRBJ2-3; clone_size: -; v_call: TRBV29-1; d_call: -; cdr3_aa: CSVPSPSTDTQYF; cdr3_nt: TGCAGCGTCCCTTCCCCCAGCACAGATACGCAGTATTTT
j_call: TRBJ2-7; clone_size: -; v_call: TRBV7-2; d_call: TRBD2; cdr3_aa: CASSLVAGAGYEQYF; cdr3_nt: TGTGCCAGCAGCTTAGTAGCGGGAGCAGGCTACGAGCAGTACTTC
j_call: TRBJ1-1; clone_size: -; v_call: TRBV30; d_call: -; cdr3_aa: CACQGFGTDAFF; cdr3_nt: TGTGCCTGTCAGGGGTTTGGCACTGACGCTTTCTTT
j_call: TRBJ2-1; clone_size: -; v_call: TRBV29-1; d_call: TRBD2; cdr3_aa: CSATGGNTYNEQFF; cdr3_nt: TGCAGCGCCACGGGGGGGAATACTTACAATGAGCAGTTCTTC
j_call: TRBJ1-2; clone_size: -; v_call: TRBV27; d_call: TRBD1; cdr3_aa: CASRHTGGGYGYTF; cdr3_nt: TGTGCCAGCAGACACACAGGGGGCGGCTATGGCTACACCTTC
j_call: TRBJ1-2; clone_size: -; v_call: TRBV27; d_call: TRBD1; cdr3_aa: CASRTGGGYGYTF; cdr3_nt: TGTGCCAGCAGGACAGGGGGCGGCTATGGCTACACCTTC
j_call: TRBJ1-2; clone_size: -; v_call: TRBV19; d_call: -; cdr3_aa: CASSRLDRAGYTF; cdr3_nt: TGTGCCAGTAGTAGACTGGATCGGGCTGGCTACACCTTC
j_call: TRBJ1-3; clone_size: -; v_call: TRBV30; d_call: -; cdr3_aa: CAWSVKGSGNTIYF; cdr3_nt: TGTGCCTGGAGTGTAAAGGGCTCTGGAAACACCATATATTTT
j_call: TRBJ2-7; clone_size: -; v_call: TRBV2; d_call: TRBD2; cdr3_aa: CASRGLANSYEQYF; cdr3_nt: TGTGCCAGCAGGGGACTAGCGAATTCCTACGAGCAGTACTTC
j_call: TRBJ1-1; clone_size: -; v_call: TRBV7-2; d_call: -; cdr3_aa: CASRRRTGNTEAFF; cdr3_nt: TGTGCCAGCAGGCGGAGGACGGGGAACACTGAAGCTTTCTTT
j_call: TRBJ2-5; clone_size: -; v_call: TRBV13; d_call: -; cdr3_aa: CASSLRDTQETQYF; cdr3_nt: TGTGCCAGCAGCCTACGGGACACCCAAGAGACCCAGTACTTC
j_call: TRBJ2-4; clone_size: -; v_call: TRBV5-1; d_call: TRBD1; cdr3_aa: CASSSRLSGTGENIQYF; cdr3_nt: TGCGCCAGCAGCTCCCGCCTATCCGGGACAGGGGAAAACATTCAGTACTTC
j_call: TRBJ2-1; clone_size: -; v_call: TRBV5-1; d_call: -; cdr3_aa: CASSQGGTTDNEQFF; cdr3_nt: TGCGCCAGCAGCCAAGGGGGGACAACCGACAATGAGCAGTTCTTC
j_call: TRBJ1-1; clone_size: -; v_call: TRBV2; d_call: TRBD1; cdr3_aa: CASSAGGRDLTEAFF; cdr3_nt: TGTGCCAGCAGTGCAGGGGGCAGGGATCTAACTGAAGCTTTCTTT
j_call: TRBJ2-2; clone_size: -; v_call: TRBV7-9; d_call: -; cdr3_aa: CASSLARSGTGELFF; cdr3_nt: TGTGCCAGCAGCTTAGCGCGGTCGGGCACCGGGGAGCTGTTTTTT
j_call: TRBJ2-1; clone_size: -; v_call: TRBV2; d_call: TRBD2; cdr3_aa: CASSSSGALNEQFF; cdr3_nt: TGTGCCAGCAGTTCGAGCGGGGCCCTCAATGAGCAGTTCTTC
j_call: TRBJ1-2; clone_size: -; v_call: TRBV7-2; d_call: TRBD1; cdr3_aa: CASSSHTGGASPGYTF; cdr3_nt: TGTGCCAGCAGCTCACACACAGGGGGCGCTAGTCCCGGCTACACCTTC
j_call: TRBJ2-7; clone_size: few; v_call: TRBV25-1; d_call: TRBD1; cdr3_aa: CASSDPGTGGDEQYF; cdr3_nt: TGTGCCAGCAGTGATCCCGGGACAGGGGGCGACGAGCAGTACTTC
j_call: TRBJ1-5; clone_size: -; v_call: TRBV5-6; d_call: -; cdr3_aa: CASSLGTYSNQPQHF; cdr3_nt: TGTGCCAGCAGCTTGGGGACGTATAGCAATCAGCCCCAGCATTTT
j_call: TRBJ2-5; clone_size: -; v_call: TRBV30; d_call: TRBD2; cdr3_aa: CAWTRVAGVSETQYF; cdr3_nt: TGTGCCTGGACCAGGGTAGCGGGAGTTTCCGAGACCCAGTACTTC
j_call: TRBJ2-2; clone_size: -; v_call: TRBV5-1; d_call: -; cdr3_aa: CASSVLEAGTGELFF; cdr3_nt: TGCGCCAGCAGCGTTCTGGAGGCGGGCACCGGGGAGCTGTTTTTT
j_call: TRBJ2-7; clone_size: -; v_call: TRBV18; d_call: -; cdr3_aa: CASSPEGVPSYEQYF; cdr3_nt: TGTGCCAGCTCACCAGAGGGGGTTCCCTCCTACGAGCAGTACTTC
j_call: TRBJ1-1; clone_size: -; v_call: TRBV19; d_call: TRBD1; cdr3_aa: CASSVNRGNTEAFF; cdr3_nt: TGTGCCAGTAGCGTGAACAGGGGAAACACTGAAGCTTTCTTT
j_call: TRBJ1-1; clone_size: -; v_call: TRBV10-3; d_call: -; cdr3_aa: CAITKAGNTEAFF; cdr3_nt: TGTGCCATCACGAAGGCTGGGAACACTGAAGCTTTCTTT
j_call: TRBJ1-1; clone_size: -; v_call: TRBV7-2; d_call: TRBD1; cdr3_aa: CASSSRDRNTEAFF; cdr3_nt: TGTGCCAGCAGCTCCCGGGACAGGAACACTGAAGCTTTCTTT
j_call: TRBJ2-7; clone_size: -; v_call: TRBV6-4; d_call: -; cdr3_aa: CASSARPGSRDEQYF; cdr3_nt: TGTGCCAGCAGTGCTCGGCCCGGGTCGAGGGACGAGCAGTACTTC
j_call: TRBJ2-7; clone_size: -; v_call: TRBV30; d_call: -; cdr3_aa: CAWSVGLTSGAHGEQYF; cdr3_nt: TGTGCCTGGAGTGTGGGTCTGACATCGGGGGCCCACGGGGAGCAGTACTTC
j_call: TRBJ2-7; clone_size: -; v_call: TRBV28; d_call: -; cdr3_aa: CASSGGTGSFYEQYF; cdr3_nt: TGTGCCAGCAGTGGGGGCACAGGGTCGTTCTACGAGCAGTACTTC
j_call: TRBJ1-6; clone_size: -; v_call: TRBV5-1; d_call: -; cdr3_aa: CASSLEGGGESINSPLHF; cdr3_nt: TGCGCCAGCAGCTTGGAAGGGGGAGGGGAGTCTATTAATTCACCCCTCCACTTT
j_call: TRBJ2-1; clone_size: once; v_call: TRBV5-4; d_call: -; cdr3_aa: CASSAPHGDEQFF; cdr3_nt: TGTGCCAGCAGCGCCCCCCACGGGGATGAGCAGTTCTTC
j_call: TRBJ2-7; clone_size: -; v_call: TRBV7-6; d_call: -; cdr3_aa: CASSSQGFSYEQYF; cdr3_nt: TGTGCCAGCAGCTCGCAGGGGTTCTCCTACGAGCAGTACTTC
j_call: TRBJ2-7; clone_size: -; v_call: TRBV28; d_call: -; cdr3_aa: CASSSREGWSYEQYF; cdr3_nt: TGTGCCAGCAGCTCCCGAGAGGGTTGGTCCTACGAGCAGTACTTC
j_call: TRBJ1-2; clone_size: -; v_call: TRBV19; d_call: -; cdr3_aa: CASSIPPGIGPYGYTF; cdr3_nt: TGTGCCAGTAGTATACCCCCTGGAATAGGGCCCTATGGCTACACCTTC
j_call: TRBJ2-7; clone_size: once; v_call: TRBV6-1; d_call: TRBD1; cdr3_aa: CASSPVWTGSHEQYF; cdr3_nt: TGTGCCAGCAGTCCAGTGTGGACAGGGAGCCACGAGCAGTACTTC
j_call: TRBJ2-2; clone_size: -; v_call: TRBV4-1; d_call: TRBD1; cdr3_aa: CASSQERGRDTGELFF; cdr3_nt: TGCGCCAGCAGCCAAGAGAGGGGGCGGGACACCGGGGAGCTGTTTTTT
j_call: TRBJ2-7; clone_size: few; v_call: TRBV5-1; d_call: TRBD2; cdr3_aa: CASSSSGGVYEQYF; cdr3_nt: TGCGCCAGCAGCTCAAGCGGGGGGGTTTACGAGCAGTACTTC
j_call: TRBJ1-1; clone_size: few; v_call: TRBV30; d_call: -; cdr3_aa: CAWSHSGPQNTEAFF; cdr3_nt: TGTGCCTGGAGCCACTCGGGGCCTCAGAACACTGAAGCTTTCTTT
j_call: TRBJ1-4; clone_size: few; v_call: TRBV11-2; d_call: -; cdr3_aa: CASSLGSQSGGEKLFF; cdr3_nt: TGTGCCAGCAGCTTAGGATCCCAGTCAGGAGGCGAAAAACTGTTTTTT
j_call: TRBJ2-1; clone_size: few; v_call: TRBV30; d_call: TRBD2; cdr3_aa: CAWGLAGGRYYNEQFF; cdr3_nt: TGTGCCTGGGGACTAGCGGGGGGGCGTTACTACAATGAGCAGTTCTTC
j_call: TRBJ1-6; clone_size: once; v_call: TRBV27; d_call: TRBD1; cdr3_aa: CASSSNPKDRPSIPLHF; cdr3_nt: TGTGCCAGCAGTTCAAACCCGAAGGACAGGCCTAGTATTCCCCTCCACTTT
j_call: TRBJ1-6; clone_size: -; v_call: TRBV27; d_call: TRBD1; cdr3_aa: CASSPGTGGSPLHF; cdr3_nt: TGTGCCAGCAGTCCCGGGACAGGGGGTTCACCCCTCCACTTT
j_call: TRBJ1-1; clone_size: -; v_call: TRBV7-2; d_call: TRBD1; cdr3_aa: CASSLLGQGVTEAFF; cdr3_nt: TGTGCCAGCAGCTTATTGGGACAGGGGGTCACTGAAGCTTTCTTT
j_call: TRBJ1-6; clone_size: -; v_call: TRBV10-3; d_call: -; cdr3_aa: CAISESTDNSPLHF; cdr3_nt: TGTGCCATCAGTGAGTCGACAGATAATTCACCCCTCCACTTT
j_call: TRBJ1-1; clone_size: -; v_call: TRBV5-1; d_call: TRBD1; cdr3_aa: CASSLTTGAAGVDTEAFF; cdr3_nt: TGCGCCAGCAGCTTAACCACAGGGGCCGCCGGAGTTGACACTGAAGCTTTCTTT
j_call: TRBJ2-2; clone_size: -; v_call: TRBV27; d_call: -; cdr3_aa: CASSSLQGWSGELFF; cdr3_nt: TGTGCCAGCAGTTCTTTACAGGGATGGAGCGGGGAGCTGTTTTTT